The TCR beta chain under discussion was sequenced for a study of T-cell memory formation after mild COVID-19. Each CDR3 protein gets one entry after TCRdb re-called the 5' RACE reads with MiXCR. The sample shows approximately 570,000 distinct CDR3 sequences, 18% of them seen only once. Germline assignment: CDR1 LGHNA and CDR2 YNFKEQ. V lost 3 bases and J lost 0; bases outside the gene matches: 3. CDR3 size: 17 residues. The chain combines TRBV4-2 with TRBJ2-3; 13 bases fit TRBD2. The sequence was collected from an adult woman who had mild COVID-19 (a few samples of this study predate the infection). Cell type and time point are not known. Sequencing was carried out using PBMCs or a T cell subset sorted from them (not recorded which). The CDR3: CASSHTSGGASTDTQYF. The DNA of the CDR3 is TGTGCCAGCAGCCATACTAGCGGGGGGGCTAGCACAGATACGCAGTATTTT.